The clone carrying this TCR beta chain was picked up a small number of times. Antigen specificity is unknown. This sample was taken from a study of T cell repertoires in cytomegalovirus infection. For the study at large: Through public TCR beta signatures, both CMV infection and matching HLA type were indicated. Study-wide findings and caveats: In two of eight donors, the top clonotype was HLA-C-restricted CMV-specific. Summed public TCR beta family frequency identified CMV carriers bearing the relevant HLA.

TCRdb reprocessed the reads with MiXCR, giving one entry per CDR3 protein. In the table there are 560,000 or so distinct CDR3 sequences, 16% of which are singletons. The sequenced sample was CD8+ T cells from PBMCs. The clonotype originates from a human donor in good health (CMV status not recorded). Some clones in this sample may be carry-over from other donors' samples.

The CDR3 bases are TGCAGTGCTAGAGATCGGGCAGCCTCTGGAAACACCATATATTTT. Translating it yields CSARDRAASGNTIYF. V and J are TRBV20-1 and TRBJ1-3; no definite D call. CDR1 is DFQATT and CDR2 is SNEGSKA in the germline V gene (reference sequence). The V end was cut by 0 bases, the J end by 0 bases, with 9 bases between. CDR3 size: 15 residues.